This T cell receptor (beta chain) was profiled in a study of blood T cell repertoires in COVID-19. As for the study in general: Sample material is recorded as cDNA or gDNA derived from T cells, B-cell-depleted T cells, or PBMCs.

Enrolment of Seattle patients took place during active infection, and they were followed longitudinally. Germline V lookup: CDR1 MNHEY, CDR2 SMNVEV (reference sequence). V trimming: 5 bases; J trimming: 4 bases; junction bases outside the gene matches: 11. The CDR3 totals 17 residues. In the original processing: By means of reference gene primer amplification, nucleated cell counts were estimated. Data came from immunoSEQ multiplex PCR; TCRdb stores just in-frame clones and leaves some out. Clone size and V and J calls were adopted from that table, with D and trimming inferred from the DNA. Here the sample spans approximately 170,000 clones, approximately 91% being singletons.

Specimen: peripheral blood. The receptor was derived from a man between 18 and 35 years old with COVID-19, enrolled during active disease. The chain carries TRBV27 and TRBJ2-1, with 10 nucleotides matching TRBD1. In DNA form, the CDR3 reads TGTGCCAGCAGTCCTCGGGACAGGGGTCAGAATTACAATGAGCAGTTCTTC. This sequence encodes CASSPRDRGQNYNEQFF.